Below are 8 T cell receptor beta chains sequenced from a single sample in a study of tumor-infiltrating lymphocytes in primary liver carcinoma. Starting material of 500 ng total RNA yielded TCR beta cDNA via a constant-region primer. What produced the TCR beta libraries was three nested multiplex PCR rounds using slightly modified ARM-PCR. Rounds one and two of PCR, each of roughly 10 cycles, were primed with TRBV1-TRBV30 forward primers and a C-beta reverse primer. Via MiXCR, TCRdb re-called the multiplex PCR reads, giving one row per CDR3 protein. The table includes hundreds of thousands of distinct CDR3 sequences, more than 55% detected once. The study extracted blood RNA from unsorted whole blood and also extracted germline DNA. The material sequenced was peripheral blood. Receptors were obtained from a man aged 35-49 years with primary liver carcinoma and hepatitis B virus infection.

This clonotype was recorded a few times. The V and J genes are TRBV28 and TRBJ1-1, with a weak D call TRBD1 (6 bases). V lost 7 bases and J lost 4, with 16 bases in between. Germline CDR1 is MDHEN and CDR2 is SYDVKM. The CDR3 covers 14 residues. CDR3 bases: TGTGCCAGCATTACGGACAGCTTGTCCACTGAAGCTTTCTTT. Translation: CASITDSLSTEAFF.

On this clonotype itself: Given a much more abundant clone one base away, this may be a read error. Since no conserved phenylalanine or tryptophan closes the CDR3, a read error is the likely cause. The CDR3 sequence is CASSALLPLAGTTDTQYL. CDR3 sequence (DNA): TGCGCCAGCAGCGCCCTACTTCCGCTAGCGGGTACCACAGATACGCAGTATCTT. This rearrangement joins TRBV4-1 to TRBJ2-3; 8 nucleotides line up with TRBD2. With 5 bases clipped from V and 2 bases from J, the junction kept 15 bases outside the gene matches. Germline CDR1 and CDR2: MGHRA and YSYEKL. CDR3 length: 18 amino acids.

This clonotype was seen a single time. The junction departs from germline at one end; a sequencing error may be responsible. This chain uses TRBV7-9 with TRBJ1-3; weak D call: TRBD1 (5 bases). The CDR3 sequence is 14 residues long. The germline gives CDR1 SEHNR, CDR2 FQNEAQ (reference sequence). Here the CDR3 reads CANSAQGGGSTIYF. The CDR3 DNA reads TGTGCCAACAGCGCGCAGGGAGGTGGAAGCACCATATATTTT.

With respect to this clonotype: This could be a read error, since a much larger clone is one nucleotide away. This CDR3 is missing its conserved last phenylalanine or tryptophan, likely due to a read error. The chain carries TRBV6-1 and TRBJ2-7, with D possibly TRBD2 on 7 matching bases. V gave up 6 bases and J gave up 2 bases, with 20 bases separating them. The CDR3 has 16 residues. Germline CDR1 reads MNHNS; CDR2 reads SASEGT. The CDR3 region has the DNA TGTGCCAGCAGGAGACTGACAGGACTAGGGGCCTACGAGCAGTACTCC. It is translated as CASRRLTGLGAYEQYS.

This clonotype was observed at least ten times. The CDR3 here is CSVDTGLAGGPRNEQFF. The CDR3 DNA reads as TGCAGCGTTGATACAGGACTAGCGGGAGGGCCTAGGAATGAGCAGTTCTTC. V is TRBV29-1 and J is TRBJ2-1; TRBD2 agrees at 15 bases. J gave up 7 bases and V 3 bases, and 10 bases lay outside the gene matches. Germline V lookup: CDR1 SQVTM, CDR2 ANQGSEA. The CDR3 contains 17 residues.

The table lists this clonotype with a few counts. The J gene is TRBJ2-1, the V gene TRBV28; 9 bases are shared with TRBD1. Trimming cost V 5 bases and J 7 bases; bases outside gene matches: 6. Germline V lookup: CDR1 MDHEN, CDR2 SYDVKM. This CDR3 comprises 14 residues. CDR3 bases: TGTGCCAGCAGTCCCGTGGACAGGGGAAATGAGCAGTTCTTC. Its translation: CASSPVDRGNEQFF.

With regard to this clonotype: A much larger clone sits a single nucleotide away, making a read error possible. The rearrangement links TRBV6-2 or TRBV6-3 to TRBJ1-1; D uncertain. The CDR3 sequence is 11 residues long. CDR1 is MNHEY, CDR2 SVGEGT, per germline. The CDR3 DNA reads TGTGCCAGTTCTATGAACACTGAAGCTTCCTTT. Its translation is CASSMNTEASF.

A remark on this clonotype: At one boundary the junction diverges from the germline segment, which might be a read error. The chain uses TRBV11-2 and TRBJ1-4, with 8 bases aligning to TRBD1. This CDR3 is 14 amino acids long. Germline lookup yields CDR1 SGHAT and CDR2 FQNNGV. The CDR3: CASSLTGVLGKPFF. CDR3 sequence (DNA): TGTGCCAGCAGCTTGACAGGGGTACTCGGAAAACCGTTTTTT.